This T cell receptor beta chain emerged from a study of T cells in Graves' hyperthyroidism and ophthalmopathy. It was considered stable Graves' hyperthyroidism when ophthalmopathy did not progress within 18 months. The germline V gene has CDR1 ENHRY and CDR2 SYGVKD. Trimming took 2 bases from V and 8 from J, leaving 12 bases between them. The CDR3 contains 14 residues. Amplification of TCR beta CDR3 regions was performed using RNA transcripts as template. In the first-round RT-PCR of the TCR CDR3, the HTBI primer set was used. TCRdb independently ran MiXCR on the multiplex PCR reads; one entry per CDR3 protein. The data hold about 350,000 distinct CDR3 sequences, with roughly 13% observed a single time. This clonotype was seen repeatedly, ten times or more. The antigen remains undetermined. Study observations and caveats: For ophthalmopathy, model prediction preceded onset by a median about six months. Most clonotypes expanded in thyroid above 0.001 were likewise present in blood.

This sequence was found in a woman aged 25 to 45 with Graves' hyperthyroidism. The sequenced sample consisted of blood. The V and J genes are TRBV10-3 and TRBJ2-2, with D possibly matching TRBD1 (6 bases). The CDR3: CAISEADRRGELFF. In DNA, the CDR3 is TGTGCCATCAGTGAGGCAGACAGGAGGGGGGAGCTGTTTTTT.